This T cell receptor beta chain was sequenced during a study of blood T cell repertoires in COVID-19. CDR1 is SGDLS and CDR2 is YYNGEE in the germline V gene. This CDR3 is built from 14 residues. The junction had 2 bases not matched to a gene; V was cut back by 3 bases and J by 2 bases. Some clones are missing from TCRdb's copy, which holds only in-frame ones; the method was immunoSEQ multiplex PCR. The data contain about 260,000 clones, 86% of them singletons. V is TRBV9 and J is TRBJ2-1, with 7 bases identical to TRBD2. Material: peripheral blood. The source of this sequence is a man aged 35 to 55 who had recovered from COVID-19. The CDR3 nucleotides read TGTGCCAGCAGCGCTAGCGGAACCTACAATGAGCAGTTCTTC. The encoded protein is CASSASGTYNEQFF.